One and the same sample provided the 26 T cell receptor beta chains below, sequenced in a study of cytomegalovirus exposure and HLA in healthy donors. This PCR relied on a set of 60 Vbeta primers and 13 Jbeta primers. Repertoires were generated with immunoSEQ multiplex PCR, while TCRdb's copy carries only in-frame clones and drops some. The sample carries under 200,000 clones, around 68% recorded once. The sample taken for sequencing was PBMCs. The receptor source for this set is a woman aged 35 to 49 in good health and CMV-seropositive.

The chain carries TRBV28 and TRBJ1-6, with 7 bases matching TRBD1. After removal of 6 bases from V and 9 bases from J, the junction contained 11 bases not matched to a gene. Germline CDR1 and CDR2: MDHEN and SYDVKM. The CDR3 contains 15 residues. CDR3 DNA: TGTGCCAGCAGGGGGGCACAGGGGTCTAGTTCACCCCTCCACTTT. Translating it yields CASRGAQGSSSPLHF.

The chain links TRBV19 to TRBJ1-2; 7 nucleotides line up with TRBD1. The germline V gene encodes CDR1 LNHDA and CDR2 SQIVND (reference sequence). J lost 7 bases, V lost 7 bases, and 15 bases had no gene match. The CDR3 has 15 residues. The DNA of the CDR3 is TGTGCCAGTAAAACTGACAGGGTAGGGAAGAGTGGCTACACCTTC. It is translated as CASKTDRVGKSGYTF.

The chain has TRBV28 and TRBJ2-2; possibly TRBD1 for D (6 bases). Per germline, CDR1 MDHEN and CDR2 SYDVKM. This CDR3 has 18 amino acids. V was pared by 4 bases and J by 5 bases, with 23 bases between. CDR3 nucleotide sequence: TGTGCCAGCAGTTCAGCGAAACAGGGAATCCTGGGAACCGGGGAGCTGTTTTTT. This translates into CASSSAKQGILGTGELFF.

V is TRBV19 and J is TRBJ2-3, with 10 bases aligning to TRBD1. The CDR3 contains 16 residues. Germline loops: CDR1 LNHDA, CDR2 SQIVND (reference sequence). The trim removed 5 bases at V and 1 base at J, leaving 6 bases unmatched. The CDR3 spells CASSLDGTGGTDTQYF. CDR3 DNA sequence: TGTGCCAGTAGTCTGGATGGGACAGGGGGCACAGATACGCAGTATTTT.

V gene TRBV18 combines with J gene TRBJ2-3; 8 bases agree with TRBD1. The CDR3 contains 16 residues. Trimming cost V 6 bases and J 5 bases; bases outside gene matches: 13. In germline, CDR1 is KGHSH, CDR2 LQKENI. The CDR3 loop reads CASSLTGGQGKDTQYF. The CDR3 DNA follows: TGTGCCAGCTCCCTCACCGGCGGACAGGGAAAAGATACGCAGTATTTT.

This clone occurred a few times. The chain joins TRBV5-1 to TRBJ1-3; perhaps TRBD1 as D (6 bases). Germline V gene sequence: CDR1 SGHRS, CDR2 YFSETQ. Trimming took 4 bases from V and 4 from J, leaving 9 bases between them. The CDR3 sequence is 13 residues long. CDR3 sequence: CASSTGTGNTIYF. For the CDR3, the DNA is TGCGCCAGCAGCACCGGGACAGGAAACACCATATATTTT.

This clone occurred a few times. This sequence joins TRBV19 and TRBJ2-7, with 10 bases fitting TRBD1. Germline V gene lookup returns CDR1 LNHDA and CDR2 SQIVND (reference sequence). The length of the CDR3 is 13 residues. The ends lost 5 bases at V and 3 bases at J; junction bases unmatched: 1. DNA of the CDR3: TGTGCCAGTAGTTGGACAGGGGGCTACGAGCAGTACTTC. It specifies CASSWTGGYEQYF.

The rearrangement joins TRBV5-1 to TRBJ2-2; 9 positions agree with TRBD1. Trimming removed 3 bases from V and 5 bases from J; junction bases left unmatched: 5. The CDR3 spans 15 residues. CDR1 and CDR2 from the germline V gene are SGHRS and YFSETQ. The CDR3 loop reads CASSSTGTGTGELFF. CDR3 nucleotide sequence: TGCGCCAGCAGCTCGACCGGGACAGGGACCGGGGAGCTGTTTTTT.

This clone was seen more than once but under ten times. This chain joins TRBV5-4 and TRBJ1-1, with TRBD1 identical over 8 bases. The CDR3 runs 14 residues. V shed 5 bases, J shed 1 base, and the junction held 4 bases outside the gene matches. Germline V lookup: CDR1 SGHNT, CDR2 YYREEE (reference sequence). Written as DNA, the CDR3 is TGTGCCAGCAGATGGGGACAGGCGAACACTGAAGCTTTCTTT. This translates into CASRWGQANTEAFF. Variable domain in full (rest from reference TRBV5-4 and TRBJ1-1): ETGVTQSPTHLIKTRGQQVTLRCSSQSGHNTVSWYQQALGQGPQFIFQYYREEENGRGNFPPRFSGLQFPNYSSELNVNALELDDSALYLCASRWGQANTEAFFGQGTRLTVV.

Written as DNA, the CDR3 is TGTGCCAGCGGCGGGAGAGACTACGAGCAGTACTTC. Its translation: CASGGRDYEQYF. The chain carries TRBV7-9 and TRBJ2-7; TRBD2 agrees at 7 bases. J gave up 3 bases and V 8 bases, and 4 bases lay outside the gene matches. The CDR3 has 12 residues. Per the germline V gene, CDR1 is SEHNR and CDR2 is FQNEAQ (reference sequence).

This chain's CDR3 is CASSMSWRDQETQYF. The CDR3 coding sequence is TGTGCCAGCAGCATGAGCTGGAGGGACCAAGAGACCCAGTACTTC. V and J are TRBV27 and TRBJ2-5, with TRBD2 as a possible D gene (6 bases). V gave up 6 bases and J gave up 0 bases, with 14 bases separating them. Germline CDR1 and CDR2: MNHEY and SMNVEV (reference sequence). This CDR3 spans 15 amino acids.

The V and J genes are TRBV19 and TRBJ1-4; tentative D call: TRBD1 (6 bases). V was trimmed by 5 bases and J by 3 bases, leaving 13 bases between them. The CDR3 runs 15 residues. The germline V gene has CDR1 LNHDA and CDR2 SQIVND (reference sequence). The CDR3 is CASSPLDSANEKLFF. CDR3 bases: TGTGCCAGTAGTCCCCTGGACAGTGCTAATGAAAAACTGTTTTTT.

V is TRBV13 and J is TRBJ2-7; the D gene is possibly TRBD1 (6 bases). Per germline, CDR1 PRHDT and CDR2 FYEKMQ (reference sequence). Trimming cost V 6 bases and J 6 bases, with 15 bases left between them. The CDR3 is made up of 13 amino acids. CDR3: CASRSGDVSEQYF. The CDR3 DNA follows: TGTGCCAGCAGATCAGGGGATGTTTCCGAGCAGTACTTC.

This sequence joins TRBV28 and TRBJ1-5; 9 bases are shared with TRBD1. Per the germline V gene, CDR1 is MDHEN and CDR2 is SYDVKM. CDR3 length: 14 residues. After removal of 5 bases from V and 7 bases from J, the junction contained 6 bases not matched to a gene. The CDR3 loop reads CASSLGQGRQPQHF. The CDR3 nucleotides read TGTGCCAGCAGTCTGGGACAGGGTCGACAGCCCCAGCATTTT.

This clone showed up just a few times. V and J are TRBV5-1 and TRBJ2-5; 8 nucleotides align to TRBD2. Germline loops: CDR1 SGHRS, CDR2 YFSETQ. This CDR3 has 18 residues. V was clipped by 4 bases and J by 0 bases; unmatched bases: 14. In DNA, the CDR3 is TGCGCCAGCAGCCCCGGGAGCGGGGGAAAATCGTACCAAGAGACCCAGTACTTC. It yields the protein CASSPGSGGKSYQETQYF.

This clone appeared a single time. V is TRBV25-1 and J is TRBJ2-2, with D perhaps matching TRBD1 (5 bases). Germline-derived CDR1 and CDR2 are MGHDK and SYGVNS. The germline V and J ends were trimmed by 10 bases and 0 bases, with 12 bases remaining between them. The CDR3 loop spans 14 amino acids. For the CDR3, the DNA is TGTGCCACCACGGCAGGGTCGAACACCGGGGAGCTGTTTTTT. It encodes CATTAGSNTGELFF.

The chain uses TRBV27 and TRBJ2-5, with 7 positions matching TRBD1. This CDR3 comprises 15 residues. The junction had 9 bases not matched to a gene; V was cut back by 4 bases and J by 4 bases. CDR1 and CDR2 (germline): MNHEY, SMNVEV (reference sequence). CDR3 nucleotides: TGTGCCAGCAGTTCCACAGGGGCGGGTCGAGAGACCCAGTACTTC. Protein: CASSSTGAGRETQYF.

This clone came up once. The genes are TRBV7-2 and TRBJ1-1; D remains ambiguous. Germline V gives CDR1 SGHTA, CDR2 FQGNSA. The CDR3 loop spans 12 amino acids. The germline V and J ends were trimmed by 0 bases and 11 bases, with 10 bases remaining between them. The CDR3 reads CASSLARGRAFF. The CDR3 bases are TGTGCCAGCAGCTTAGCTCGAGGGCGGGCTTTCTTT.

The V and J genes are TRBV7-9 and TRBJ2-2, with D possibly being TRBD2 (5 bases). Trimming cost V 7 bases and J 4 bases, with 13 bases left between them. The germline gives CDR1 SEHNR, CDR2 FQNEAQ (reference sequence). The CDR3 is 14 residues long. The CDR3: CASKNGITTGELFF. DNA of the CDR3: TGTGCCAGCAAGAACGGGATTACCACCGGGGAGCTGTTTTTT.

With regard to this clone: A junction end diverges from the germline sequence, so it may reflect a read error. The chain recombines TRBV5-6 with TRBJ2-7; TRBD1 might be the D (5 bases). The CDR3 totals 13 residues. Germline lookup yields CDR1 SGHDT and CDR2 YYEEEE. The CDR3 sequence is CASSLWQGSEQHF. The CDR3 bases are TGTGCCAGCAGCTTGTGGCAGGGAAGCGAGCAGCACTTC.

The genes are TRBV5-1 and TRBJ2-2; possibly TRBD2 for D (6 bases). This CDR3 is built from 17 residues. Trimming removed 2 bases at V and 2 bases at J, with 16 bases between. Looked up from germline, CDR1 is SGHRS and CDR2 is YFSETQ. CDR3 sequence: CASSFLSSAINTGELFF. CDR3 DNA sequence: TGCGCCAGCAGCTTCCTCTCTAGCGCCATTAACACCGGGGAGCTGTTTTTT. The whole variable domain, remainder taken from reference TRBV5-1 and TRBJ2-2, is KAGVTQTPRYLIKTRGQQVTLSCSPISGHRSVSWYQQTPGQGLQFLFEYFSETQRNKGNFPGRFSGRQFSNSRSEMNVSTLELGDSALYLCASSFLSSAINTGELFFGEGSRLTVL.

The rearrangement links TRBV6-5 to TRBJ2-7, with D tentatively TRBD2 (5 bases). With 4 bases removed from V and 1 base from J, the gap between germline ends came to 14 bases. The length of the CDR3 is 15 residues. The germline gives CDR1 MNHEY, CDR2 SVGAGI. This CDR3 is CASSSRAAGSYEQYF. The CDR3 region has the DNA TGTGCCAGCAGTTCCCGCGCCGCGGGTTCCTACGAGCAGTACTTC.

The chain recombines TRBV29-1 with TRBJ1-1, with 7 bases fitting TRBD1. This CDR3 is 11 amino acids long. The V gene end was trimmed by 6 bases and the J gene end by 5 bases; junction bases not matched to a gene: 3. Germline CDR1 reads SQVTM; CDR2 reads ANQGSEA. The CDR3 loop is CSVGTATEAFF. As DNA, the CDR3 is TGCAGCGTGGGGACAGCTACTGAAGCTTTCTTT. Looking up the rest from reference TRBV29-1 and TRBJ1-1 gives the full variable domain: SAVISQKPSRDICQRGTSLTIQCQVDSQVTMMFWYRQQPGQSLTLIATANQGSEATYESGFVIDKFPISRPNLTFSTLTVSNMSPEDSSIYLCSVGTATEAFFGQGTRLTVV.

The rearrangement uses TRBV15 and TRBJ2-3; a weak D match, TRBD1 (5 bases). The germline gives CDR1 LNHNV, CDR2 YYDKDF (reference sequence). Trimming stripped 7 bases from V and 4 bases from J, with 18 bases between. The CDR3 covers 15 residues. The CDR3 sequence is CATTQGLGAADTQYF. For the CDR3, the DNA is TGTGCCACCACTCAGGGTCTGGGTGCCGCAGATACGCAGTATTTT.

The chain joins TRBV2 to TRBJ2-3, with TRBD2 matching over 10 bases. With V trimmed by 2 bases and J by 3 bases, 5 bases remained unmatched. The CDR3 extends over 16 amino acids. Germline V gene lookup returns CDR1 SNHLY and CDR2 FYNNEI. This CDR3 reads CASSELSSGGTDTQYF. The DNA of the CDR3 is TGTGCCAGCAGTGAACTAAGTAGCGGGGGGACAGATACGCAGTATTTT.

CDR3 bases: TGTGCCAGCAGCTTACTCGGGAGTTGCTACGAGCAGTACTTC. It yields the protein CASSLLGSCYEQYF. This chain connects TRBV11-3 to TRBJ2-7; possible D gene TRBD2, 6 bases. The germline CDR1 and CDR2 sequences are SGHNT and YENEEA. The CDR3 contains 14 residues. The V end was cut by 2 bases, the J end by 3 bases, with 11 bases between.